The sequence of this T cell receptor beta chain was determined in a study of blood T cells in healthy people across ages. V dropped 3 bases and J dropped 6 bases, with 14 bases sitting between them. Per germline, CDR1 MNHNS and CDR2 SASEGT. The CDR3 is 14 residues long. In this sample, this clonotype turned up a few times. Together with a sample-barcoded 5' primer, a J-beta primer mix was included in a second PCR lasting roughly 6 to 12 cycles. TCRdb fed the 5' RACE reads into MiXCR, producing one record per CDR3 protein. The data contain about 720,000 distinct CDR3 sequences, approximately 25% of them singletons. This same sample was also taken into another study, of T cells of mothers and their children.

The sample consisted of blood. This TCR came from a boy younger than 18 in good health. The gene calls are TRBV6-1 and TRBJ1-2; D is perhaps TRBD1 (6 bases). Written as DNA, the CDR3 is TGTGCCAGCAGTGAGGGGGCTCCTCTAGATGGCTACACCTTC. Translated, it gives CASSEGAPLDGYTF.